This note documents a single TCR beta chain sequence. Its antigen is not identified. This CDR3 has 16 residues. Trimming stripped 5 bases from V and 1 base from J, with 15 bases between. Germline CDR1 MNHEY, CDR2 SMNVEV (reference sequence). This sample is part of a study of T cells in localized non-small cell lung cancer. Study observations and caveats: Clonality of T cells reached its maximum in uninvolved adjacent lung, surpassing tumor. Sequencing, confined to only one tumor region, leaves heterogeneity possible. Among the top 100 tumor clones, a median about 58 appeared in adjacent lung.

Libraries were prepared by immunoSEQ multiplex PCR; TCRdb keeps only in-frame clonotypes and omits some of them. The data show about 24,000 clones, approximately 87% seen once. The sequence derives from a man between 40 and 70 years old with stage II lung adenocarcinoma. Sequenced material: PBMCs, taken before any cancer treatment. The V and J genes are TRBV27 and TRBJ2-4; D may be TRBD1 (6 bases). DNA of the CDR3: TGTGCCAGCAGTATCAGGCTGGACAGTGCCAAAAACATTCAGTACTTC. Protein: CASSIRLDSAKNIQYF.